The clone carrying this T cell receptor (beta chain) has more than one count but fewer than ten. The data belong to a study of blood T cell repertoires in COVID-19. Study as a whole: Sites in the United States, Italy and Spain provided acute and convalescent COVID-19 samples. Nucleic acid was either cDNA or gDNA, and it came from T cells, B-cell-depleted T cells, or PBMCs.

Original methodology: Estimation of nucleated cell counts was performed using reference gene primer amplification. TCRdb's copy holds only in-frame clones and misses some; the assay was immunoSEQ multiplex PCR. D and trimming were read from the DNA, whereas the V and J calls and clone size are those reported in that table. The sample carries some 290,000 clones, 81% recorded once. Germline values: CDR1 MNHEY, CDR2 SVGAGI. Trimming took 6 bases from V and 6 from J, leaving 18 bases between them. The CDR3 runs to 15 residues. The chain is built from TRBV6-5 and TRBJ2-1; tentative D call: TRBD2 (6 bases). The source of this sequence is a woman aged 55-70 years with active or convalescent COVID-19. Material for sequencing was peripheral blood. In DNA, the CDR3 is TGTGCCAGCAGGAACCTATTGCCGGGACTCAATGAGCAGTTCTTC. Its translation: CASRNLLPGLNEQFF.